These 8 T cell receptor beta chains came from one sample sequenced in a study of blood T cells in healthy people across ages. The use of a sample-barcoded 5' primer and a J-beta primer mix characterized a second PCR of about 7 to 12 cycles. TCRdb re-analysed the 5' RACE reads in MiXCR, keeping a single row per CDR3 protein. The sample has just under 900,000 distinct CDR3 sequences, 29% seen once. The sample taken for sequencing was blood. The receptors come from a woman aged 80 or over in good health.

This clonotype has ten or more counts. The rearrangement uses TRBV7-2 and TRBJ2-1; 7 bases map to TRBD2. This CDR3 is 16 amino acids long. CDR1 is SGHTA and CDR2 is FQGNSA in the germline V gene. V lost 4 bases to trimming and J lost 9 bases; unmatched junction nucleotides: 15. CDR3 amino acids: CASSSGGEARRREQFF. CDR3 DNA: TGTGCCAGCAGCTCGGGGGGAGAGGCCCGCAGGCGTGAGCAGTTCTTC.

This clonotype came up many times. This sequence joins TRBV7-2 and TRBJ2-7; TRBD2 matches 7 bases. The CDR3 is 16 residues long. CDR1 is SGHTA, CDR2 FQGNSA, per germline. The ends lost 3 bases at V and 0 bases at J; junction bases unmatched: 8. The CDR3 here is CASSFGGSFSSYEQYF. The CDR3 DNA follows: TGTGCCAGCAGCTTCGGCGGGAGCTTCAGCTCCTACGAGCAGTACTTC.

This clonotype was counted at least ten times. The rearrangement links TRBV6-5 to TRBJ2-1; no clear D gene. The germline gives CDR1 MNHEY, CDR2 SVGAGI. Trimming removed 0 bases at V and 2 bases at J, with 2 bases between. This CDR3 spans 13 amino acids. CDR3 in amino acids: CASSYSAYNEQFF. The CDR3 nucleotides are TGTGCCAGCAGTTACTCAGCCTACAATGAGCAGTTCTTC.

V gene TRBV25-1 combines with J gene TRBJ1-1, with unresolved D. V lost 3 bases, J lost 0 bases, and 11 bases lay in between. Looked up from germline, CDR1 is MGHDK and CDR2 is SYGVNS. CDR3 size: 15 residues. CDR3 coding DNA: TGTGCCAGCAGTGATGGCGTGGGCATGAACACTGAAGCTTTCTTT. Encoded protein: CASSDGVGMNTEAFF.

The CDR3 DNA reads TGTGCCAGCAGCTTCGACCAGGCCACCGGGGAGCTGTTTTTT. It yields the protein CASSFDQATGELFF. The V call is TRBV7-9, the J call TRBJ2-2; D is uncertain. The V end was cut by 3 bases, the J end by 4 bases, with 9 bases between. CDR1 is SEHNR and CDR2 is FQNEAQ in the germline V gene (reference sequence). The CDR3 covers 14 residues.

Many counts were recorded for this clonotype. This rearrangement joins TRBV5-1 to TRBJ2-5; perhaps TRBD2 as D (5 bases). Per the germline V gene, CDR1 is SGHRS and CDR2 is YFSETQ. This CDR3 contains 14 residues. Deletions cut 0 bases from V and 2 bases from J, with 8 bases between. This chain's CDR3 is CASSLAAAQETQYF. The CDR3 coding sequence is TGCGCCAGCAGCTTGGCAGCGGCACAAGAGACCCAGTACTTC.

Many counts were recorded for this clonotype. The rearrangement joins TRBV6-1 to TRBJ2-7; 7 nucleotides agree with TRBD2. V lost 4 bases to trimming and J lost 0 bases; unmatched junction nucleotides: 6. Germline-derived CDR1 and CDR2 are MNHNS and SASEGT. This CDR3 contains 15 residues. The CDR3 loop is CASSGAGTLSYEQYF. The CDR3 DNA is TGTGCCAGCAGTGGAGCGGGGACCCTCTCCTACGAGCAGTACTTC.

This clonotype came up many times. The V call is TRBV20-1, the J call TRBJ2-5; 7 nucleotides line up with TRBD1. In germline, CDR1 is DFQATT, CDR2 SNEGSKA (reference sequence). The CDR3 loop spans 14 amino acids. Trimming removed 1 base from V and 3 bases from J; junction bases left unmatched: 5. The CDR3 bases are TGCAGTGCTAGAGCCCCGGACAGGAAAGAGACCCAGTACTTC. Amino acid sequence: CSARAPDRKETQYF.